The T cell receptor (beta chain) described here comes from a study of cytomegalovirus exposure and HLA in healthy donors. In the PCR, 60 Vbeta and 13 Jbeta primers were used. Some clones are missing from TCRdb's copy, which holds only in-frame ones; the method was immunoSEQ multiplex PCR. Here the sample spans 100,000 or so clones, 76% being singletons. The CDR3 covers 15 residues. The V gene's germline CDR1 is SGHAT and CDR2 FQDESV (reference sequence). Trimming took 6 bases from V and 7 from J; bases not matched to a gene: 9. V usage is TRBV11-1 and J usage is TRBJ2-1; 10 nucleotides line up with TRBD1. This TCR was sampled from a man aged 40-49 years in good health and CMV-seropositive. Specimen: PBMCs. This chain's CDR3 is CASSFDRGRENEQFF. In DNA, the CDR3 is TGTGCCAGCAGTTTCGACAGGGGGCGCGAAAATGAGCAGTTCTTC. The whole variable domain, remainder taken from reference TRBV11-1 and TRBJ2-1, is EAEVAQSPRYKITEKSQAVAFWCDPISGHATLYWYRQILGQGPELLVQFQDESVVDDSQLPKDRFSAERLKGVDSTLKIQPAELGDSAMYLCASSFDRGRENEQFFGPGTRLTVL.